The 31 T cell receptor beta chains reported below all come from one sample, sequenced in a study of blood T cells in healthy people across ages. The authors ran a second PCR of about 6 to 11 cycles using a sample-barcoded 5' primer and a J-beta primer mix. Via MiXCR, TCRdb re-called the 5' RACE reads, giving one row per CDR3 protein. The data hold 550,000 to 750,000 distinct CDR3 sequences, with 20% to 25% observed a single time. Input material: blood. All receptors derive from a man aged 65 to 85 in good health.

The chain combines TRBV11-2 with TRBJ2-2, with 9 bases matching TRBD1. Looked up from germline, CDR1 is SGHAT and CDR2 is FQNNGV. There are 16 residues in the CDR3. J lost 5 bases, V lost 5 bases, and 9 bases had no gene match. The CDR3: CASSGYRGRGTGELFF. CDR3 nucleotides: TGTGCCAGCAGCGGATACAGGGGGCGCGGGACCGGGGAGCTGTTTTTT.

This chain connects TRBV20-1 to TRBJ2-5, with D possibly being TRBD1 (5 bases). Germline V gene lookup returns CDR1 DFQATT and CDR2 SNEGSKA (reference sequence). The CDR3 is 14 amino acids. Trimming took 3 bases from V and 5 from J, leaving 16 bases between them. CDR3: CSASFRERIETQYF. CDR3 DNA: TGCAGTGCTAGCTTCAGGGAAAGGATCGAGACCCAGTACTTC.

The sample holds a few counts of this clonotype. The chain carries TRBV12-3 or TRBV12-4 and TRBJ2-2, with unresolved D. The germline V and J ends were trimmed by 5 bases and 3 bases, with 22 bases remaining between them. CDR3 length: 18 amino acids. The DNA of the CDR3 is TGTGCCAGCAGTACCCCCCTCCTACCGAACAAGGACACCGGGGAGCTGTTTTTT. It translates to CASSTPLLPNKDTGELFF.

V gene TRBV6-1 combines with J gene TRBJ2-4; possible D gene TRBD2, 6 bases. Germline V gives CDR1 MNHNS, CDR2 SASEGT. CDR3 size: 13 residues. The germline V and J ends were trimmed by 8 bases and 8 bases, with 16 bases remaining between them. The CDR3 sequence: CASESIGSDIQYF. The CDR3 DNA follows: TGTGCCAGCGAATCGATCGGGAGTGACATTCAGTACTTC.

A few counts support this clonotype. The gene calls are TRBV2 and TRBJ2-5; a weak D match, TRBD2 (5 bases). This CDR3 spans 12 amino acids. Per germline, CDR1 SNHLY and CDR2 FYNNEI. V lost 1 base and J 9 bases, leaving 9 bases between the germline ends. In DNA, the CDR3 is TGTGCCAGCAGTGAAGGAGGGAGAGCCCAGTACTTC. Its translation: CASSEGGRAQYF.

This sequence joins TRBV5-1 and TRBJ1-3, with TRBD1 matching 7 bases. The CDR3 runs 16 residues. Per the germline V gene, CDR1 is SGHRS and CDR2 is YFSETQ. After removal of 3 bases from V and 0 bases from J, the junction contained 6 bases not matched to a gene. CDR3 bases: TGCGCCAGCAGCTACGCCGGGACAGACTCTGGAAACACCATATATTTT. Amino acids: CASSYAGTDSGNTIYF.

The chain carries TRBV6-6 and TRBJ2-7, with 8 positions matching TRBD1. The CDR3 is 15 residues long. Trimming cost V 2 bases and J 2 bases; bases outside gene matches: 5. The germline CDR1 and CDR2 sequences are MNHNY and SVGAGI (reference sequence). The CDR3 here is CASSYADREPYEQYF. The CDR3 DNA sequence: TGTGCCAGCAGTTACGCGGACAGGGAGCCCTACGAGCAGTACTTC.

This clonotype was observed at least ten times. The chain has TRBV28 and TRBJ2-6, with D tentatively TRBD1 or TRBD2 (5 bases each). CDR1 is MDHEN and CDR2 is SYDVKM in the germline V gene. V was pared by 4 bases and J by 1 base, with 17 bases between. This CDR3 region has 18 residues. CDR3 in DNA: TGTGCCAGCAGTTCCGGGACGGGATCTGTGTCTGGGGCCAACGTCCTGACTTTC. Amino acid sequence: CASSSGTGSVSGANVLTF.

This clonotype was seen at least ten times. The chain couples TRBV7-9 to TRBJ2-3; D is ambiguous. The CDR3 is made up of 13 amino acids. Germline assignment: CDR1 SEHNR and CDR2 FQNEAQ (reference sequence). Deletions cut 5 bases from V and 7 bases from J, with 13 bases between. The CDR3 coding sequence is TGTGCCAGCAGCCCCACCACGATATATACGCAGTATTTT. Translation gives CASSPTTIYTQYF.

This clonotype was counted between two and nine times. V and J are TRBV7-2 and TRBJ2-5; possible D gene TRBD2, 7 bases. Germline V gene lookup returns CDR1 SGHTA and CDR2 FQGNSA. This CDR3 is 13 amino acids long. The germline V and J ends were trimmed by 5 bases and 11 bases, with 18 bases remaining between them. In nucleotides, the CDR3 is TGTGCCAGCAGCATAGTAAGGGGGGGTCAGCAGTACTTC. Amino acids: CASSIVRGGQQYF. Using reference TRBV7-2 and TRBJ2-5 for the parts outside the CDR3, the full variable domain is GAGVSQSPSNKVTEKGKDVELRCDPISGHTALYWYRQSLGQGLEFLIYFQGNSAPDKSGLPSDRFSAERTGGSVSTLTIQRTQQEDSAVYLCASSIVRGGQQYFGPGTRLLVL.

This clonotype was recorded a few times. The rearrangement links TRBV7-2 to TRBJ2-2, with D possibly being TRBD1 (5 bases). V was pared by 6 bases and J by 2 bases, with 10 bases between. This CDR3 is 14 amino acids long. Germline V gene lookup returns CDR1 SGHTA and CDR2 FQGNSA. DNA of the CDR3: TGTGCCAGCAGGAAAGACAGTAACACCGGGGAGCTGTTTTTT. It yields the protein CASRKDSNTGELFF.

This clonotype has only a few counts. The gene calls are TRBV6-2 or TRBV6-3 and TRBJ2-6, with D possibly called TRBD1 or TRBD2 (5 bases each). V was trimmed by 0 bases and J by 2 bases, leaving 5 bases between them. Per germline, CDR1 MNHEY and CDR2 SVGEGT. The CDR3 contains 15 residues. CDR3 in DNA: TGTGCCAGCAGTTACTCGGGGGCTGGGGCCAACGTCCTGACTTTC. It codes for CASSYSGAGANVLTF.

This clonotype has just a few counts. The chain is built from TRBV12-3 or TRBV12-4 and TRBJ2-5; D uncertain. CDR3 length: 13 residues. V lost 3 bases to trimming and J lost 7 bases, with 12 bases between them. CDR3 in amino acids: CASSFTGARTQYF. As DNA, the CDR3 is TGTGCCAGCAGTTTCACGGGCGCGCGGACCCAGTACTTC.

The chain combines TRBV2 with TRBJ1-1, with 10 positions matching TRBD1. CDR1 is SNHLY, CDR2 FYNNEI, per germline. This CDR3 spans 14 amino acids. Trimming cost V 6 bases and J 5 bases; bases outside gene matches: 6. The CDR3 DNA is TGTGCCAGCAGCCGACAGGGGGCTTGGACTGAAGCTTTCTTT. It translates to CASSRQGAWTEAFF.

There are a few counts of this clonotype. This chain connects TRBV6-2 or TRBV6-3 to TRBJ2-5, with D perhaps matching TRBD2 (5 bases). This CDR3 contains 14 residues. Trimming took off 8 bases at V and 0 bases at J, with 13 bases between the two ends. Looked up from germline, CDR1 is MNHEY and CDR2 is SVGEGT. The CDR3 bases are TGTGCCAGCCGAGCGGAACCGTACCAAGAGACCCAGTACTTC. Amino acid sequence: CASRAEPYQETQYF.

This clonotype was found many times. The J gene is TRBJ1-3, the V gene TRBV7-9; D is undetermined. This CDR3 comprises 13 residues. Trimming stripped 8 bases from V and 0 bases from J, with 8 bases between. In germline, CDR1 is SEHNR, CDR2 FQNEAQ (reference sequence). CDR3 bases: TGTGCCAGCTTGCTAAACTCTGGAAACACCATATATTTT. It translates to CASLLNSGNTIYF.

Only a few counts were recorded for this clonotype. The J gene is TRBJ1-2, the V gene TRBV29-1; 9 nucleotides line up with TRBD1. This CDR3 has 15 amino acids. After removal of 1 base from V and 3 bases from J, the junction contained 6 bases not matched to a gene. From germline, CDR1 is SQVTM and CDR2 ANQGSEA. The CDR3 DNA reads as TGCAGCGTTGAAGCCCGGGACAGGGTGCACTATGGCTACACCTTC. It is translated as CSVEARDRVHYGYTF.

This chain's CDR3 is CASSVGTSGTDIQYF. The CDR3 region has the DNA TGTGCCAGCAGTGTTGGGACTAGCGGGACCGACATTCAGTACTTC. The J gene is TRBJ2-4, the V gene TRBV6-4; 13 bases line up with TRBD2. V was pared by 4 bases and J by 8 bases, with 5 bases of the junction left unmatched. Germline CDR1 reads MRHNA; CDR2 reads SNTAGT. CDR3 length: 15 amino acids.

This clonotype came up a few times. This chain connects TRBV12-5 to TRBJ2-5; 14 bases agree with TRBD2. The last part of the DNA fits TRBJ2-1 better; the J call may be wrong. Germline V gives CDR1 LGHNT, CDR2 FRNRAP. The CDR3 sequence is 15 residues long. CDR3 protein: CASGTGTSGSFEQFF. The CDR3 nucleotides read TGTGCTAGTGGAACCGGGACTAGCGGGAGTTTTGAGCAGTTCTTC.

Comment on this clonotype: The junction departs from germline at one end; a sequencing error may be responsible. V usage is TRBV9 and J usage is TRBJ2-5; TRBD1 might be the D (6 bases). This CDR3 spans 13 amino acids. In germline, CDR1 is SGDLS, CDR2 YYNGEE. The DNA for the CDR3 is TGTGCCAGCAGCGTCTGGACAGATGAGACCCAATACTTC. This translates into CASSVWTDETQYF. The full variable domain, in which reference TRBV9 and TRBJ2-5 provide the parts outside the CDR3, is DSGVTQTPKHLITATGQRVTLRCSPRSGDLSVYWYQQSLDQGLQFLIQYYNGEERAKGNILERFSAQQFPDLHSELNLSSLELGDSALYFCASSVWTDETQYFGPGTRLLVL.

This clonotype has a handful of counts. The CDR3 DNA reads TGTGCCAGCAGTGAACGCCAGGGGGGAAATTCACCCCTCCACTTT. Translating it yields CASSERQGGNSPLHF. The V call is TRBV2, the J call TRBJ1-6, with 7 bases that match TRBD1. The V segment lost 2 bases and the J segment 7 bases; nucleotides outside the gene matches: 5. The CDR3 has 15 residues. From germline, CDR1 is SNHLY and CDR2 FYNNEI.

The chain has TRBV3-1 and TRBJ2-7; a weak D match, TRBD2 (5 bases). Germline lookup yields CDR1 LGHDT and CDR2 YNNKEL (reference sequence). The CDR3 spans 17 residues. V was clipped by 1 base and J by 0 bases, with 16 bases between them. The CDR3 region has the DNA TGTGCCAGCAGCCAAGGGGGTTCTAGGACTTCCTCCTACGAGCAGTACTTC. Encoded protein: CASSQGGSRTSSYEQYF.

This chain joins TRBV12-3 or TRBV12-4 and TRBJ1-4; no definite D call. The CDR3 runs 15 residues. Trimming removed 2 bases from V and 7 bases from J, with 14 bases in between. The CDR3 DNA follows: TGTGCCAGCAGTTTATCCGGGGTAGGACCTGAAAAACTGTTTTTT. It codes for CASSLSGVGPEKLFF.

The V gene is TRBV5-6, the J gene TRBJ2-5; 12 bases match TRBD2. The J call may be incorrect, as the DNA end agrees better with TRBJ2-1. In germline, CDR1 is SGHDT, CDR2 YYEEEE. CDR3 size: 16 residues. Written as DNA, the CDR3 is TGTGCCAGCAGCTTGGGGGGGCTAGCGGGAGGGCTAAAGCAGTTCTTC. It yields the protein CASSLGGLAGGLKQFF.

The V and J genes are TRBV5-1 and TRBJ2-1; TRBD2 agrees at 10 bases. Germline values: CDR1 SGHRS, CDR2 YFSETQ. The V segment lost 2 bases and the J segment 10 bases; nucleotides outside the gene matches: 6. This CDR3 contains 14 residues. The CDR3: CASSFGTSAGEQFF. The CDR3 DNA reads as TGCGCCAGCAGCTTTGGGACTAGCGCCGGAGAGCAGTTCTTC.

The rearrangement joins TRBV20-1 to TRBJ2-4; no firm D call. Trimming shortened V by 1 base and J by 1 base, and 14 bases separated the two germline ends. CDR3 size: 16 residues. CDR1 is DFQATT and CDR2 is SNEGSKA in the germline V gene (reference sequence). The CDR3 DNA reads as TGCAGTGCTAGAGTACCGGGTAACGGGGCCAAAAACATTCAGTACTTC. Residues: CSARVPGNGAKNIQYF.

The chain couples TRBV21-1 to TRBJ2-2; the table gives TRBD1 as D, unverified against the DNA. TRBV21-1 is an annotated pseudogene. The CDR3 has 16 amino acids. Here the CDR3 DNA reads TGTGCCAGCAGCAAAACTGAGGGGTCGTGCACCGGGGAGCTGTTTTTT. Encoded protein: CASSKTEGSCTGELFF.

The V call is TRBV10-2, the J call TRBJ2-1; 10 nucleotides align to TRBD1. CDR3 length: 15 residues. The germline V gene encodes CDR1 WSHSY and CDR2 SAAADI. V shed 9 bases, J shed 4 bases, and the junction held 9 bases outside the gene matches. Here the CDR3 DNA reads TGCGCCAGTTCGGCTCCGGGACAGGGGTACAATGAGCAGTTCTTC. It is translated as CASSAPGQGYNEQFF.

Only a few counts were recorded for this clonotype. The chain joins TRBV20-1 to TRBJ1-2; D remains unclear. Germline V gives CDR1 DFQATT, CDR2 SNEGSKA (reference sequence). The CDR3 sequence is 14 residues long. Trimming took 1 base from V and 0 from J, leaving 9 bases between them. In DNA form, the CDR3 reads TGCAGTGCTAGAGCCCAGCCTCCTAACTATGGCTACACCTTC. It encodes CSARAQPPNYGYTF.

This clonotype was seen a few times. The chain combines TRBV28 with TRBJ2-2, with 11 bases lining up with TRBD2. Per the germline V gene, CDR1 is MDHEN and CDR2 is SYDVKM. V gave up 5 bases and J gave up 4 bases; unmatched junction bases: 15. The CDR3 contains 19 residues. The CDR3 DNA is TGTGCCAGCAGTCCTGGACTAGCGGGTAAAAATAGAGGCACCGGGGAGCTGTTTTTT. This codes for CASSPGLAGKNRGTGELFF.

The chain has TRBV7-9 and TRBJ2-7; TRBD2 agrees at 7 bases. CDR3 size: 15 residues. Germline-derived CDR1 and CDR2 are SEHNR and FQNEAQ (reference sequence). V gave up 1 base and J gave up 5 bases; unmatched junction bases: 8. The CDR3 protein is CASSLVGTNKDEQYF. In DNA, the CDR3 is TGTGCCAGCAGCTTAGTAGGGACTAATAAGGACGAGCAGTACTTC. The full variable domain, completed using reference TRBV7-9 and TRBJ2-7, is DTGVSQNPRHKITKRGQNVTFRCDPISEHNRLYWYRQTLGQGPEFLTYFQNEAQLEKSRLLSDRFSAERPKGSFSTLEIQRTEQGDSAMYLCASSLVGTNKDEQYFGPGTRLTVT.